The text below deals with one TCR beta chain. Antigen specificity is unknown. This entry belongs to a study of CD8+ T cells in alopecia areata. General study results and limits: Scalp sequencing also captures normal skin's resident alphabeta T cells. For lesional scalp, especially alopecia totalis/universalis, clonality was higher than in normal scalp.

The germline CDR1 and CDR2 sequences are SEHNR and FQNEAQ (reference sequence). The CDR3 totals 12 residues. Trimming removed 1 base from V and 5 bases from J, with 6 bases in between. In each case, RNA was isolated and then reverse transcribed into cDNA as the sequencing template. The method was immunoSEQ multiplex PCR; TCRdb's version includes in-frame clones alone and lacks a portion of them. The data show approximately 30,000 clones, around 62% seen once. Collected material from alopecia areata patients comprised lesional scalp punch biopsies and peripheral blood. This TCR came from a human donor with alopecia areata. The chain is built from TRBV7-9 and TRBJ2-7; D gene uncertain. The material sequenced was NKG2D-high CD8+ T cells sorted from blood. The CDR3: CASSLVFDEQYF. CDR3 DNA sequence: TGTGCCAGCAGCTTAGTCTTTGACGAGCAGTACTTC.